This T cell receptor beta chain was identified in a study of technical replicates of blood from several donors. Here immunoSEQ multiplex PCR was the method, and the copy in TCRdb shows in-frame clones only, minus some. The sample consists of about 73,000 clones, 85% to 95% of them appearing once. Germline CDR1 reads MNHEY; CDR2 reads SVGAGI. This CDR3 region has 14 residues. With 6 bases clipped from V and 3 bases from J, the junction kept 8 bases outside the gene matches. The V gene is TRBV6-5, the J gene TRBJ2-7; TRBD1 matches at 7 bases. Material for sequencing was PBMCs. This clonotype was obtained from a human donor in good health. Some clones in this sample may be carry-over from other donors' samples. CDR3 amino acids: CASSSTGTDYEQYF. CDR3 nucleotides: TGTGCCAGCAGCTCCACCGGGACAGACTACGAGCAGTACTTC.